Shown below are 24 T cell receptor beta chains from a single sample sequenced in a study of identical twins. MiXCR, applied by TCRdb to the 5' RACE reads, yields one record per CDR3 protein. The sample contains fewer than 250,000 distinct CDR3 sequences, under 10% of which appear only once. These same records also appear under a second study, on yellow fever vaccine responses in identical twins.

The source material was memory (CD45RO+) T cells sorted from blood. The receptors come from a woman under 30 in good health.

The sample holds many counts of this clonotype. The rearrangement joins TRBV6-5 to TRBJ2-5; TRBD2 is a possible D gene (5 bases). Germline V lookup: CDR1 MNHEY, CDR2 SVGAGI. The CDR3 has 14 amino acids. Between the trimmed V and J ends, which lost 0 bases and 5 bases, there was a span of 10 bases. DNA for the CDR3: TGTGCCAGCAGTTACTCCCCCGGGATGGAGACCCAGTACTTC. Translation gives CASSYSPGMETQYF.

This clonotype was counted only a few times. The rearrangement links TRBV5-1 to TRBJ2-1; D may correspond to TRBD1 or TRBD2 (5 bases each). Germline V gives CDR1 SGHRS, CDR2 YFSETQ. This CDR3 has 15 residues. V was shortened by 2 bases and J by 1 base, with 10 bases between the two germline ends. The CDR3 reads CASSLGTDSYNEQFF. Here the CDR3 DNA reads TGCGCCAGCAGCTTAGGGACGGATTCCTACAATGAGCAGTTCTTC.

V gene TRBV12-3 or TRBV12-4 combines with J gene TRBJ2-1; 13 bases fit TRBD2. The CDR3 is 16 residues long. V was pared by 6 bases and J by 3 bases, with 5 bases of the junction left unmatched. CDR3 protein: CASRLGTSGNYNEQFF. CDR3 in DNA: TGTGCCAGCAGACTAGGGACTAGCGGGAACTACAATGAGCAGTTCTTC.

This chain uses TRBV3-1 with TRBJ1-4; 7 bases match TRBD1. V gave up 4 bases and J gave up 8 bases; unmatched junction bases: 10. The CDR3 is made up of 15 amino acids. Germline V gives CDR1 LGHDT, CDR2 YNNKEL (reference sequence). The CDR3 sequence is CASSLRTGLSEKLFF. In nucleotides, the CDR3 is TGTGCCAGCAGCCTGAGGACAGGCCTCAGCGAAAAACTGTTTTTT.

This clonotype was observed a handful of times. The rearrangement links TRBV2 to TRBJ1-2; perhaps TRBD1 as D (6 bases). The CDR3 covers 13 residues. V gave up 6 bases and J gave up 3 bases, with 11 bases separating them. The germline CDR1 and CDR2 sequences are SNHLY and FYNNEI. The CDR3 reads CASRAGEDYGYTF. The CDR3 region has the DNA TGTGCCAGCAGAGCAGGGGAGGACTATGGCTACACCTTC.

This clonotype was recorded at least ten times. The gene calls are TRBV7-2 and TRBJ2-5; 10 bases are shared with TRBD2. Per the germline V gene, CDR1 is SGHTA and CDR2 is FQGNSA. The trim removed 8 bases at V and 5 bases at J, leaving 11 bases unmatched. This CDR3 region has 15 residues. The CDR3 DNA reads TGTGCCAGCTCCAGAGGGCTAGCGGGGGTTGAGACCCAGTACTTC. Its translation: CASSRGLAGVETQYF.

This clonotype was found many times. The chain employs TRBV11-2 and TRBJ2-2; D ambiguous. Deletions cut 7 bases from V and 6 bases from J, with 18 bases between. Germline assignment: CDR1 SGHAT and CDR2 FQNNGV. CDR3 length equals 15 residues. CDR3 residues: CASNRFGQQAGELFF. In nucleotides, the CDR3 is TGTGCCAGCAACCGATTTGGGCAGCAGGCCGGGGAGCTGTTTTTT.

This clonotype was counted ten times or more. The V and J genes are TRBV10-3 and TRBJ2-1; 10 nucleotides match TRBD2. Germline-derived CDR1 and CDR2 are ENHRY and SYGVKD. The ends lost 4 bases at V and 9 bases at J; junction bases unmatched: 9. The CDR3 is 15 residues long. The CDR3 is CAISVLAGVSSEQFF. Here the CDR3 DNA reads TGTGCCATCAGTGTGCTAGCGGGAGTGTCAAGTGAGCAGTTCTTC.

The rearrangement links TRBV18 to TRBJ2-7; 8 bases fit TRBD1. The CDR3 loop spans 14 amino acids. CDR1 is KGHSH, CDR2 LQKENI, per germline. V trimming: 6 bases; J trimming: 5 bases; junction bases outside the gene matches: 9. CDR3 residues: CASSRGTGHNEQYF. CDR3 bases: TGTGCCAGCTCGCGAGGGACAGGACATAACGAGCAGTACTTC.

This clonotype appeared many times. The chain links TRBV5-1 to TRBJ2-4, with 8 bases lining up with TRBD1. Germline V lookup: CDR1 SGHRS, CDR2 YFSETQ. The CDR3 loop spans 14 amino acids. V shed 0 bases, J shed 7 bases, and the junction held 3 bases outside the gene matches. The CDR3 protein is CASSLEGQENIQYF. The DNA for the CDR3 is TGCGCCAGCAGCTTGGAGGGACAGGAGAACATTCAGTACTTC. The entire variable domain, with the rest obtained from reference TRBV5-1 and TRBJ2-4, is as follows: KAGVTQTPRYLIKTRGQQVTLSCSPISGHRSVSWYQQTPGQGLQFLFEYFSETQRNKGNFPGRFSGRQFSNSRSEMNVSTLELGDSALYLCASSLEGQENIQYFGAGTRLSVL.

In its sample, this clonotype was seen a few times. The chain carries TRBV5-1 and TRBJ1-1; D remains ambiguous. Trimming cost V 4 bases and J 0 bases, with 10 bases left between them. The germline V gene has CDR1 SGHRS and CDR2 YFSETQ. The CDR3 has 14 amino acids. The CDR3 sequence is CASSLWVLNTEAFF. The CDR3 region has the DNA TGCGCCAGCAGCCTGTGGGTCTTGAACACTGAAGCTTTCTTT.

The chain is built from TRBV11-3 and TRBJ2-5, with D perhaps matching TRBD1 (5 bases). The CDR3 extends over 16 amino acids. The V gene's germline CDR1 is SGHNT and CDR2 YENEEA. V lost 0 bases and J 0 bases, leaving 11 bases between the germline ends. The CDR3 sequence is CASSLDGAGDQETQYF. CDR3 nucleotides: TGTGCCAGCAGCTTAGATGGGGCAGGAGACCAAGAGACCCAGTACTTC.

This clonotype has at least ten counts. The chain employs TRBV12-3 or TRBV12-4 and TRBJ1-2; D possibly corresponds to TRBD1 (5 bases). The germline V and J ends were trimmed by 1 base and 5 bases, with 11 bases remaining between them. The CDR3 is 14 amino acids. The CDR3 bases are TGTGCCAGCAGTTTAGGGGGACGGTCTTATGGCTACACCTTC. This encodes CASSLGGRSYGYTF.

This clonotype was detected a few times. The chain employs TRBV6-1 and TRBJ1-5; D unresolved. The germline CDR1 and CDR2 sequences are MNHNS and SASEGT. V lost 0 bases and J 6 bases, leaving 18 bases between the germline ends. The CDR3 totals 17 residues. The CDR3 region has the DNA TGTGCCAGCAGTGAAGCGCGGGTGATCCCAGCAGGTCAGCCCCAGCATTTT. Translating it yields CASSEARVIPAGQPQHF.

The chain links TRBV7-2 to TRBJ2-7, with unresolved D. Trimming took off 3 bases at V and 3 bases at J, with 12 bases between the two ends. The CDR3 runs to 14 residues. Germline V lookup: CDR1 SGHTA, CDR2 FQGNSA. CDR3 sequence reads: CASSFQPDDYEQYF. The CDR3 bases are TGTGCCAGCAGCTTCCAACCTGACGACTACGAGCAGTACTTC.

In its sample, this clonotype was seen a few times. This sequence joins TRBV6-1 and TRBJ2-1; D gene unclear. The CDR3 extends over 13 amino acids. Germline V gene lookup returns CDR1 MNHNS and CDR2 SASEGT. V lost 4 bases, J lost 3 bases, and 7 bases lay in between. CDR3 coding DNA: TGTGCCAGCAGTGGGCAGAGCTACAATGAGCAGTTCTTC. This codes for CASSGQSYNEQFF.

The table lists this clonotype with many counts. The chain is built from TRBV11-1 and TRBJ2-7; 9 nucleotides match TRBD1. Germline trimming cut 3 bases from V and 1 base from J; bases unmatched to any gene: 4. Germline assignment: CDR1 SGHAT and CDR2 FQDESV (reference sequence). The CDR3 is 15 amino acids. The CDR3 nucleotides are TGTGCCAGCAGCTTGACCGGGACAGGGTCCTACGAGCAGTACTTC. This encodes CASSLTGTGSYEQYF.

The V and J genes are TRBV20-1 and TRBJ1-2; D is uncertain. The CDR3 length is 12 residues. Germline-derived CDR1 and CDR2 are DFQATT and SNEGSKA (reference sequence). V was trimmed by 6 bases and J by 4 bases, leaving 12 bases between them. The DNA for the CDR3 is TGCAGTGCCTCACCTTTAATCTATGGCTACACCTTC. It yields the protein CSASPLIYGYTF.

The rearrangement joins TRBV30 to TRBJ2-1; possibly TRBD1 for D (5 bases). V dropped 3 bases and J dropped 8 bases, with 11 bases sitting between them. This CDR3 has 12 residues. Germline V gives CDR1 GTSNPN, CDR2 SVGIG (reference sequence). The DNA of the CDR3 is TGTGCCTGGAGGGCTATCAGGGATGAGCAGTTCTTC. Translation: CAWRAIRDEQFF.

The CDR3, as DNA: TGTGCCAGCAGCCCTGGGCGGGACACAGATACGCAGTATTTT. This sequence encodes CASSPGRDTDTQYF. This rearrangement joins TRBV11-3 to TRBJ2-3, with D perhaps TRBD2 (6 bases). Between the trimmed V and J ends, which lost 5 bases and 2 bases, there was a span of 11 bases. This CDR3 has 14 residues. CDR1 and CDR2 (germline): SGHNT, YENEEA.

The chain recombines TRBV20-1 with TRBJ1-6; tentatively, D is TRBD1 (6 bases). Trimming removed 6 bases at V and 7 bases at J, with 13 bases between. The germline V gene encodes CDR1 DFQATT and CDR2 SNEGSKA (reference sequence). This CDR3 contains 13 residues. As DNA, the CDR3 is TGCAGTGCACCTGTTACAGGGAATTCACCCCTCCACTTT. As protein: CSAPVTGNSPLHF.

Regarding this clonotype: The germline gene is not matched at one end of the junction; a read error may be the cause. V and J are TRBV12-3 or TRBV12-4 and TRBJ2-2, with 11 bases fitting TRBD2. The CDR3 runs 18 residues. The CDR3 spells CACSLWLAGGSNTGELFF. The CDR3 nucleotides are TGTGCCTGCAGTTTATGGCTAGCGGGGGGCTCGAACACCGGGGAGCTGTTTTTT.

This clonotype was found many times. J is TRBJ2-7 and V is TRBV12-3 or TRBV12-4; D not resolved. V lost 3 bases and J lost 2, with 8 bases in between. This CDR3 comprises 13 residues. The CDR3 nucleotides are TGTGCCAGCAGTTTTCAAGGTACCTACGAGCAGTACTTC. This translates into CASSFQGTYEQYF.

This clonotype has a handful of counts. The rearrangement uses TRBV2 and TRBJ2-7; D ambiguous. V was trimmed by 0 bases and J by 6 bases, leaving 3 bases between them. This CDR3 is 11 amino acids long. The germline V gene encodes CDR1 SNHLY and CDR2 FYNNEI. CDR3 DNA sequence: TGTGCCAGCAGTGAAGCGGGCGAGCAGTACTTC. Amino acids: CASSEAGEQYF.